This T cell receptor beta chain is from a study of control samples from healthy donors and cancer patients. CDR1 SGHAT and CDR2 FQNNGV come from the germline V gene. The V and J ends lost 5 bases and 7 bases respectively, with 11 bases between them. This CDR3 has 13 residues. Sequencing was performed with immunoSEQ multiplex PCR; in TCRdb, only in-frame clones are kept and a portion is missing. The sample holds tens of thousands of clones, roughly 86% seen once. The sample consisted of PBMCs. This TCR came from a man aged 50 to 60 with head and neck cancer. The V call is TRBV11-2, the J call TRBJ2-2; D is ambiguous. The CDR3 DNA follows: TGTGCCAGCAGCCCGAGATTGATCGGGGAGCTGTTTTTT. Translation: CASSPRLIGELFF.